The rows below give T cell receptor beta chains drawn from one sample of a study of vaccination and CD4 T cells after COVID-19. Their cognate antigens are unknown. TCRdb reprocessed the PCR reads via MiXCR and lists one record per CDR3 protein. The sample records under 25,000 distinct CDR3 sequences, 67% being singletons. Source material: CD4+ T cells from blood, cultured in vitro. The receptor source for this set is a human donor who had recovered from COVID-19. Each CDR3 is given with its conserved first and last residue. Each record gives: V gene, clone size, D gene, J gene, CDR3 protein, CDR3 DNA. The D gene is left open where the match is weak. Expanded clones get a size class; other rows say once, few or many, or leave the size out.

v_call: TRBV27; clone_size: NA; d_call: NA; j_call: TRBJ2-7; cdr3_aa: CASSPILGRFYEQYF; cdr3_nt: TGTGCCAGCAGTCCCATCTTGGGCAGATTCTACGAGCAGTACTTC
v_call: TRBV20-1; clone_size: few; d_call: NA; j_call: TRBJ1-2; cdr3_aa: CSAKGPPSAYGYTF; cdr3_nt: TGCAGTGCTAAAGGACCCCCCTCGGCATATGGCTACACCTTC
v_call: TRBV5-1; clone_size: NA; d_call: TRBD1; j_call: TRBJ2-5; cdr3_aa: CASSNGQGAETQYF; cdr3_nt: TGCGCCAGCAGCAACGGACAGGGAGCAGAGACCCAGTACTTC
v_call: TRBV20-1; clone_size: few; d_call: NA; j_call: TRBJ2-2; cdr3_aa: CSASPGESAGELFF; cdr3_nt: TGCAGTGCTAGTCCAGGGGAGTCGGCCGGGGAGCTGTTTTTT
v_call: TRBV2; clone_size: NA; d_call: NA; j_call: TRBJ2-1; cdr3_aa: CASRFGADYNEQFF; cdr3_nt: TGTGCCAGCAGGTTCGGGGCAGATTACAATGAGCAGTTCTTC
v_call: TRBV7-3; clone_size: NA; d_call: NA; j_call: TRBJ1-6; cdr3_aa: CASSLSPGEFSPLHF; cdr3_nt: TGTGCCAGCAGCTTAAGCCCAGGGGAGTTTTCACCCCTCCACTTT
v_call: TRBV2; clone_size: NA; d_call: NA; j_call: TRBJ2-7; cdr3_aa: CASSELGQVVEQYF; cdr3_nt: TGTGCCAGCAGTGAGCTAGGGCAGGTGGTCGAGCAGTACTTC
v_call: TRBV20-1; clone_size: few; d_call: NA; j_call: TRBJ1-2; cdr3_aa: CSERGAGNYGYTF; cdr3_nt: TGCAGTGAAAGGGGGGCGGGTAACTATGGCTACACCTTC
v_call: TRBV28; clone_size: NA; d_call: NA; j_call: TRBJ2-4; cdr3_aa: CASSLGRGAKNIQYF; cdr3_nt: TGTGCCAGCAGTTTAGGTAGGGGGGCCAAAAACATTCAGTACTTC
v_call: TRBV7-9; clone_size: NA; d_call: NA; j_call: TRBJ1-1; cdr3_aa: CASSPKRGDITEAFF; cdr3_nt: TGTGCCAGCAGCCCCAAGCGAGGGGATATTACTGAAGCTTTCTTT
v_call: TRBV27; clone_size: few; d_call: NA; j_call: TRBJ1-2; cdr3_aa: CASRLKEGGYGYTF; cdr3_nt: TGTGCCAGCAGGCTAAAGGAGGGAGGCTATGGCTACACCTTC
v_call: TRBV15; clone_size: NA; d_call: TRBD1; j_call: TRBJ2-7; cdr3_aa: CATSQGQGYSEQYF; cdr3_nt: TGTGCCACCAGCCAGGGACAGGGGTACAGCGAGCAGTACTTC
v_call: TRBV20-1; clone_size: NA; d_call: NA; j_call: TRBJ1-5; cdr3_aa: CSASTGRVGNQPQHF; cdr3_nt: TGCAGTGCTAGCACCGGGAGAGTTGGCAATCAGCCCCAGCATTTT
v_call: TRBV6-4; clone_size: few; d_call: TRBD1; j_call: TRBJ2-2; cdr3_aa: CASLPGTGGQAAPTGELFF; cdr3_nt: TGTGCCAGCCTCCCCGGGACAGGGGGCCAGGCTGCCCCCACCGGGGAGCTGTTTTTT
v_call: TRBV6-5; clone_size: NA; d_call: NA; j_call: TRBJ2-7; cdr3_aa: CASSYWSGSYEQYF; cdr3_nt: TGTGCCAGCAGTTACTGGTCAGGCTCCTACGAGCAGTACTTC
v_call: TRBV6-5; clone_size: NA; d_call: NA; j_call: TRBJ1-3; cdr3_aa: CASSYDRGTGNTIYF; cdr3_nt: TGTGCCAGCAGTTATGATAGGGGAACTGGAAACACCATATATTTT
v_call: TRBV15; clone_size: NA; d_call: NA; j_call: TRBJ2-1; cdr3_aa: CATSREASSYNEQFF; cdr3_nt: TGTGCCACCAGCAGAGAGGCTAGCTCCTACAATGAGCAGTTCTTC
v_call: TRBV24-1; clone_size: NA; d_call: NA; j_call: TRBJ1-3; cdr3_aa: CATSDRTVNSGNTIYF; cdr3_nt: TGTGCCACCAGTGACCGGACAGTCAACTCTGGAAACACCATATATTTT
v_call: TRBV6-1; clone_size: few; d_call: TRBD1; j_call: TRBJ1-2; cdr3_aa: CASSWDRLPMGYTF; cdr3_nt: TGTGCCAGCAGCTGGGACAGGCTCCCGATGGGGTACACCTTC
v_call: TRBV7-2; clone_size: NA; d_call: TRBD1; j_call: TRBJ2-1; cdr3_aa: CASSPGQVGSYNEQFF; cdr3_nt: TGTGCCAGCAGCCCCGGACAGGTCGGCTCCTACAATGAGCAGTTCTTC
v_call: TRBV19; clone_size: NA; d_call: TRBD1; j_call: TRBJ1-5; cdr3_aa: CASSSGQGGDQPQHF; cdr3_nt: TGTGCCAGTAGTAGCGGACAGGGGGGGGATCAGCCCCAGCATTTT
v_call: TRBV30; clone_size: NA; d_call: TRBD2; j_call: TRBJ2-3; cdr3_aa: CAWRKYQRDTDTQYF; cdr3_nt: TGTGCCTGGAGAAAGTACCAGCGGGATACAGATACGCAGTATTTT
v_call: TRBV19; clone_size: NA; d_call: TRBD1; j_call: TRBJ2-5; cdr3_aa: CASSTLTGAATQYF; cdr3_nt: TGTGCCAGTAGTACCTTGACAGGGGCGGCGACCCAGTACTTC
v_call: TRBV6-1; clone_size: NA; d_call: NA; j_call: TRBJ1-5; cdr3_aa: CASSRGRNNQPQHF; cdr3_nt: TGTGCCAGCAGCCGGGGACGGAACAATCAGCCCCAGCATTTT
v_call: TRBV6-1; clone_size: few; d_call: NA; j_call: TRBJ1-2; cdr3_aa: CASSEQWSTNYGYTF; cdr3_nt: TGTGCCAGCAGTGAACAATGGTCAACGAACTATGGCTACACCTTC
v_call: TRBV7-2; clone_size: NA; d_call: NA; j_call: TRBJ1-2; cdr3_aa: CASSLENREWNYGYTF; cdr3_nt: TGTGCCAGCAGCCTCGAGAACAGGGAATGGAACTATGGCTACACCTTC
v_call: TRBV7-2; clone_size: NA; d_call: NA; j_call: TRBJ2-5; cdr3_aa: CASSFRQGSVLGETQYF; cdr3_nt: TGTGCCAGCAGCTTCAGGCAGGGCTCTGTTTTGGGGGAGACCCAGTACTTC
v_call: TRBV6-1; clone_size: NA; d_call: TRBD2; j_call: TRBJ2-7; cdr3_aa: CAISETSLLTSGYEQYF; cdr3_nt: TGTGCCATCAGTGAAACCTCGCTTCTAACTAGCGGCTACGAGCAGTACTTC
v_call: TRBV12-3/TRBV12-4; clone_size: NA; d_call: TRBD1; j_call: TRBJ2-2; cdr3_aa: CASSFRGQGGTGELFF; cdr3_nt: TGTGCCAGCAGTTTTAGGGGACAGGGAGGGACCGGGGAGCTGTTTTTT
v_call: TRBV7-6; clone_size: few; d_call: NA; j_call: TRBJ1-5; cdr3_aa: CASSKGLYNQPQHF; cdr3_nt: TGTGCCAGCAGCAAGGGACTGTACAATCAGCCCCAGCATTTT
v_call: TRBV7-9; clone_size: once; d_call: TRBD1; j_call: TRBJ2-1; cdr3_aa: CASSLGKGAYEQFF; cdr3_nt: TGTGCCAGCAGCTTAGGAAAGGGGGCCTATGAGCAGTTCTTC
v_call: TRBV6-1; clone_size: NA; d_call: NA; j_call: TRBJ2-2; cdr3_aa: CASRVTESFGELFF; cdr3_nt: TGTGCCAGCAGGGTGACGGAATCTTTCGGGGAGCTGTTTTTT
v_call: TRBV6-2/TRBV6-3; clone_size: NA; d_call: NA; j_call: TRBJ2-6; cdr3_aa: CASSYVAYSSGANVLTF; cdr3_nt: TGTGCCAGCAGTTACGTTGCCTACTCCTCTGGGGCCAACGTCCTGACTTTC
v_call: TRBV20-1; clone_size: NA; d_call: TRBD2; j_call: TRBJ2-7; cdr3_aa: CSAMRGLAATYEQYF; cdr3_nt: TGCAGTGCCATGAGGGGACTAGCGGCCACCTACGAGCAGTACTTC
v_call: TRBV28; clone_size: NA; d_call: TRBD1; j_call: TRBJ1-2; cdr3_aa: CASSPYRGDYGYTF; cdr3_nt: TGTGCCAGCAGTCCTTACAGGGGTGACTATGGCTACACCTTC
v_call: TRBV20-1; clone_size: NA; d_call: NA; j_call: TRBJ1-1; cdr3_aa: CSADRGYLEAFF; cdr3_nt: TGCAGTGCTGACCGGGGCTATTTGGAAGCTTTCTTT